This passage covers 21 T cell receptor beta chains from one sample sequenced in a study of beta chain features in type 1 diabetes. Study-wide findings and caveats: When Type 1 diabetes patients were examined, their TCRB CDR3s proved moderately but significantly shorter in all four CD4+ subsets.

The authors reverse transcribed all of the isolated RNA, so sequencing captured expressed TCRB transcripts. Sequencing was performed with immunoSEQ multiplex PCR; in TCRdb, only in-frame clones are kept and a portion is missing. The sample lists about 710,000 clones; over 11% were seen once. Their specific antigens are unknown. Sample: naive CD4+ T cells from blood. The receptor set was obtained from a young man with type 1 diabetes.

This clone was seen more than once but under ten times. This chain connects TRBV27 to TRBJ2-1; possibly TRBD2 for D (7 bases). The CDR3 length is 16 residues. V was pared by 3 bases and J by 8 bases, with 20 bases between. Germline V gene lookup returns CDR1 MNHEY and CDR2 SMNVEV (reference sequence). CDR3 nucleotides: TGTGCCAGCAGTTTGTGGGGAGGGGGGCCCACGGATGAGCAGTTCTTC. Translation: CASSLWGGGPTDEQFF.

This clone showed up just a few times. The genes are TRBV7-2 and TRBJ2-5; D gene unclear. V was trimmed by 0 bases and J by 2 bases, leaving 4 bases between them. CDR1 is SGHTA, CDR2 FQGNSA, per germline. The CDR3 is 13 amino acids. CDR3 nucleotide sequence: TGTGCCAGCAGCTTAGCGGATCAAGAGACCCAGTACTTC. It yields the protein CASSLADQETQYF.

A few counts support this clone. This chain joins TRBV6-6 and TRBJ2-1, with D possibly TRBD2 on 5 matching bases. Per the germline V gene, CDR1 is MNHNY and CDR2 is SVGAGI (reference sequence). The CDR3 sequence is 16 residues long. V lost 5 bases, J lost 6 bases, and 20 bases lay in between. The CDR3 is CASSPRHRDNVNEQFF. For the CDR3, the DNA is TGTGCCAGCAGTCCGCGTCACCGGGATAATGTCAATGAGCAGTTCTTC.

Only a few counts were recorded for this clone. The chain recombines TRBV7-9 with TRBJ1-3; no clear D gene. Trimming left V 2 bases short and J 15 bases short, with 14 bases between. The germline gives CDR1 SEHNR, CDR2 FQNEAQ (reference sequence). The CDR3 consists of 12 residues. In DNA form, the CDR3 reads TGTGCCAGCAGCTTAACCGACGGATCCGGATATTTT. Translated: CASSLTDGSGYF.

This clone was picked up a small number of times. The chain links TRBV7-9 to TRBJ2-4; D gene ambiguous. The V end lost 8 bases, the J end lost 8 bases, and 10 bases lay between the germline ends. The CDR3 is made up of 11 amino acids. CDR1 and CDR2 from the germline V gene are SEHNR and FQNEAQ (reference sequence). The CDR3 spells CASGTQDIQYF. The DNA of the CDR3 is TGTGCCAGCGGCACCCAAGACATTCAGTACTTC. The entire variable domain, with the rest obtained from reference TRBV7-9 and TRBJ2-4, is as follows: DTGVSQNPRHKITKRGQNVTFRCDPISEHNRLYWYRQTLGQGPEFLTYFQNEAQLEKSRLLSDRFSAERPKGSFSTLEIQRTEQGDSAMYLCASGTQDIQYFGAGTRLSVL.

J is TRBJ2-1 and V is TRBV5-4; D assignment may be TRBD1 or TRBD2 (5 bases each). Germline CDR1 SGHNT, CDR2 YYREEE (reference sequence). Trimming cost V 4 bases and J 6 bases, with 20 bases left between them. The CDR3 is made up of 16 amino acids. CDR3 region: CASSRDWDAGFNEQFF. The CDR3 DNA reads TGTGCCAGCAGCCGGGATTGGGACGCCGGCTTCAATGAGCAGTTCTTC.

Only a few counts were recorded for this clone. This specimen includes other DNA sequences encoding the same CDR3. The CDR3 region is CAWSRRSNQPQHF. CDR3 in DNA: TGTGCCTGGAGTAGGCGGAGCAATCAGCCCCAGCATTTT. The chain combines TRBV30 with TRBJ1-5; D is unresolved. Trimming removed 2 bases from V and 1 base from J, with 6 bases in between. The germline gives CDR1 GTSNPN, CDR2 SVGIG (reference sequence). The CDR3 runs 13 residues. The full variable domain, rest sourced from reference TRBV30 and TRBJ1-5, is SQTIHQWPATLVQPVGSPLSLECTVEGTSNPNLYWYRQAAGRGLQLLFYSVGIGQISSEVPQNLSASRPQDRQFILSSKKLLLSDSGFYLCAWSRRSNQPQHFGDGTRLSIL.

This clone has more than one count but fewer than ten. DNA of the CDR3: TGTGCCATCAGTGAGTCAATGATGTCTGATAACGAGCAGTACTTC. Its translation is CAISESMMSDNEQYF. The V gene is TRBV10-3, the J gene TRBJ2-7; D is uncertain. V shed 0 bases and J shed 5 bases, with 14 bases lying between them. From germline, CDR1 is ENHRY and CDR2 SYGVKD. The length of the CDR3 is 15 residues.

This clone has only a few counts. V and J are TRBV7-3 and TRBJ2-1, with a tentative D call TRBD2 (6 bases). Trimming removed 8 bases from V and 5 bases from J, with 13 bases in between. The CDR3 is made up of 13 amino acids. Germline CDR1 SGHTA, CDR2 FQGTGA. CDR3 nucleotides: TGTGCCAGCGGCCGGGGACTGGACAATGAGCAGTTCTTC. Protein sequence: CASGRGLDNEQFF.

This clone has just a few counts. The V gene is TRBV30, the J gene TRBJ2-1; D unresolved. Germline loops: CDR1 GTSNPN, CDR2 SVGIG (reference sequence). V gave up 2 bases and J gave up 8 bases, with 13 bases separating them. CDR3 size: 13 residues. The CDR3: CAWSSRMRDEQFF. In DNA, the CDR3 is TGTGCCTGGAGTTCGAGGATGCGCGATGAGCAGTTCTTC.

This clone was picked up a small number of times. This rearrangement joins TRBV9 to TRBJ2-1, with 7 bases identical to TRBD2. This CDR3 is 15 amino acids long. Per germline, CDR1 SGDLS and CDR2 YYNGEE. Losses at the gene ends were 1 base for V and 4 bases for J; bases not matched to a gene: 5. Here the CDR3 reads CASSVSAGEYNEQFF. CDR3 DNA sequence: TGTGCCAGCAGCGTATCCGCGGGGGAATACAATGAGCAGTTCTTC. The complete variable domain, with remaining parts taken from reference TRBV9 and TRBJ2-1, reads DSGVTQTPKHLITATGQRVTLRCSPRSGDLSVYWYQQSLDQGLQFLIQYYNGEERAKGNILERFSAQQFPDLHSELNLSSLELGDSALYFCASSVSAGEYNEQFFGPGTRLTVL.

In its sample, this clone was seen a few times. Other DNA sequences within the sample encode an identical CDR3. The genes are TRBV7-9 and TRBJ1-5, with TRBD1 matching over 7 bases. CDR3 length: 15 amino acids. V dropped 5 bases and J dropped 0; count of bases not matched to a gene: 4. Per germline, CDR1 SEHNR and CDR2 FQNEAQ (reference sequence). CDR3 sequence: CASSLGQDSNQPQHF. DNA of the CDR3: TGTGCCAGCAGCCTAGGACAGGATAGCAATCAGCCCCAGCATTTT.

The table lists this clone with a few counts. The chain couples TRBV4-3 to TRBJ1-5, with a tentative D call TRBD1 (6 bases). The V end was cut by 4 bases, the J end by 0 bases, with 10 bases between. This CDR3 region has 15 residues. CDR1 LGHNA and CDR2 YSLEER come from the germline V gene. The CDR3 DNA sequence: TGCGCCAGCAGCCCTGGGACACCTAGCAATCAGCCCCAGCATTTT. Its translation: CASSPGTPSNQPQHF.

The J gene is TRBJ1-1, the V gene TRBV4-1; D unresolved. The CDR3 is 15 amino acids. V was shortened by 1 base and J by 1 base, with 10 bases between the two germline ends. Germline V lookup: CDR1 MGHRA, CDR2 YSYEKL. The CDR3 reads CASSQGEDWNTEAFF. The CDR3 bases are TGCGCCAGCAGCCAAGGGGAAGACTGGAACACTGAAGCTTTCTTT.

The chain uses TRBV5-6 and TRBJ2-7, with 11 bases aligning to TRBD2. J gave up 3 bases and V 4 bases, and 6 bases lay outside the gene matches. The CDR3 runs to 15 residues. In germline, CDR1 is SGHDT, CDR2 YYEEEE. CDR3 sequence reads: CASSRIAGGIYEQYF. CDR3 bases: TGTGCCAGCAGCCGAATAGCGGGAGGGATCTACGAGCAGTACTTC.

The chain is built from TRBV7-9 and TRBJ2-5; D possibly corresponds to TRBD1 (6 bases). Looked up from germline, CDR1 is SEHNR and CDR2 is FQNEAQ (reference sequence). V lost 2 bases and J 3 bases, leaving 16 bases between the germline ends. The CDR3 has 16 residues. The CDR3 DNA follows: TGTGCCAGCAGCTTAATTGTAACCGGGACAAAAGAGACCCAGTACTTC. It is translated as CASSLIVTGTKETQYF.

The chain employs TRBV6-1 and TRBJ2-1, with TRBD1 identical over 7 bases. The CDR3 spans 14 residues. CDR1 is MNHNS, CDR2 SASEGT, per germline. Losses at the gene ends were 8 bases for V and 3 bases for J; bases not matched to a gene: 7. This CDR3 is CASRDRVYYNEQFF. CDR3 in DNA: TGTGCCAGCCGAGACAGGGTTTACTACAATGAGCAGTTCTTC.

This clone was counted a few times. The CDR3 DNA reads TGTGCCTGGAGCGGTGTCATGACGGGAGGAAACTACAATGAGCAGTTCTTC. It codes for CAWSGVMTGGNYNEQFF. The chain carries TRBV30 and TRBJ2-1, with TRBD2 identical over 7 bases. This CDR3 has 17 residues. J gave up 3 bases and V 3 bases, and 14 bases lay outside the gene matches. Germline V gene data show CDR1 as GTSNPN and CDR2 as SVGIG (reference sequence).

The CDR3 DNA sequence: TGTGCCACTGAGCGGACGGCCCTATCAGCCCTCCACTTT. Its protein product is CATERTALSALHF. The gene calls are TRBV6-1 and TRBJ1-6, with D unresolved. V was pared by 10 bases and J by 14 bases, with 21 bases between. CDR3 length: 13 amino acids. The germline V gene has CDR1 MNHNS and CDR2 SASEGT.

The genes are TRBV4-1 and TRBJ2-5; tentatively, D is TRBD2 (6 bases). CDR1 and CDR2 from the germline V gene are MGHRA and YSYEKL. V was trimmed by 0 bases and J by 4 bases, leaving 9 bases between them. CDR3 size: 14 residues. The CDR3 protein is CASSQETRIETQYF. The CDR3 nucleotides read TGCGCCAGCAGCCAAGAGACTAGAATAGAGACCCAGTACTTC.

V is TRBV9 and J is TRBJ2-3; the match to TRBD1 covers 7 bases. CDR3 length equals 13 residues. With 6 bases clipped from V and 2 bases from J, the junction kept 3 bases outside the gene matches. Germline-derived CDR1 and CDR2 are SGDLS and YYNGEE. CDR3 coding DNA: TGTGCCAGCAAGGGACAGCCCACAGATACGCAGTATTTT. It encodes CASKGQPTDTQYF.